The sequence of this T cell receptor (beta chain) was determined in a study of OX40 agonist ivuxolimab in advanced cancers. Trimming left V 1 base short and J 7 bases short, with 14 bases between. This CDR3 is built from 16 residues. Germline V gives CDR1 MGHRA, CDR2 YSYEKL. Sequencing used immunoSEQ multiplex PCR; TCRdb keeps in-frame clones, though not all of them. The top ten clones hold approximately 2% of a sample with about 64,000 clones, approximately 84% of them seen once. The origin of this receptor is an adult with an advanced solid tumor such as melanoma, head and neck, liver or kidney cancer. The V call is TRBV4-1, the J call TRBJ1-6, with D maybe TRBD1 (5 bases). This specimen consisted of CD4+ or CD8+ T cells sorted from blood, obtained in a trial of the OX40 agonist ivuxolimab. The CDR3 sequence: CASSQVGRGRNSPLHF. Written as DNA, the CDR3 is TGCGCCAGCAGCCAAGTTGGAAGGGGTCGGAATTCACCCCTCCACTTT.